This T cell receptor (beta chain) derives from a study of regulatory T cells in long-lasting Graves disease. To make TCR beta libraries, researchers used iRepertoire HTBI primers and Arm-PCR of CDR3 regions. MiXCR, run by TCRdb on the multiplex PCR reads, gives a single entry per CDR3 protein. Counted here are 450,000 to 600,000 distinct CDR3 sequences, approximately 15% occurring once; the ten biggest clones make up roughly 10%. This clonotype has just a few counts. The trim removed 2 bases at V and 0 bases at J, leaving 4 bases unmatched. Germline V gene sequence: CDR1 GTSNPN, CDR2 SVGIG (reference sequence). The CDR3 consists of 17 residues. Regarding time point: newly diagnosed GD, antithyroid drugs for less than 3 months. RNA isolated from PBMCs was used to make the TCR library. The data were also submitted as part of a second study, on T cells in Graves' hyperthyroidism and ophthalmopathy. According to that study: Initially, a first-round RT-PCR of the TCR CDR3 employed the HTBI primer set.

This clonotype was obtained from a man aged 25-45 years with Graves disease. The chain is built from TRBV30 and TRBJ2-6, with 10 bases aligning to TRBD1. This material consisted of peripheral blood mononuclear cells (PBMCs), taken at new diagnosis, from a patient treated with antithyroid drugs. This CDR3 reads CAWSLDRGLSGANVLTF. DNA for the CDR3: TGTGCCTGGAGTTTAGACAGGGGGCTCTCTGGGGCCAACGTCCTGACTTTC.